What follows are 16 T cell receptor beta chains derived from one specimen sequenced in a study of immune evolution from preneoplasia to lung adenocarcinoma (dated by TCRdb to the early 2020s). The library was produced with the immunoSEQ multiplex PCR assay. TCRdb re-hosts the immuneACCESS table, in-frame sequences only. Its copies lack some clones; in the studies checked, an unresolved V gene accounts for under half of them, and the cause for the rest is not known. The sample table contains about 26,000 clones; only one count was recorded for around 74% of them. Clones ranked in the top ten supply 4.5% to 7% of the sample. The sequencing sample was made of FFPE invasive lung adenocarcinoma tissue. This specimen's cell subset or site label, per the study, means: frankly invasive lung adenocarcinoma (ADC). Receptor source: a person aged 55 to 75 with invasive lung adenocarcinoma. Some clones in this sample may be carry-over from other donors' samples.

V and J are TRBV5-4 and TRBJ1-2; possibly TRBD1 for D (5 bases). V was shortened by 0 bases and J by 5 bases, with 5 bases between the two germline ends. CDR3 size: 12 residues. Germline CDR1 and CDR2: SGHNT and YYREEE (reference sequence). Written as DNA, the CDR3 is TGTGCCAGCAGCTTGGAGGGGTATGGCTACACCTTC. Translated: CASSLEGYGYTF.

The gene calls are TRBV27 and TRBJ2-1; no clear D. The CDR3 runs 14 residues. The V end was cut by 8 bases, the J end by 0 bases, with 11 bases between. Germline-derived CDR1 and CDR2 are MNHEY and SMNVEV (reference sequence). DNA for the CDR3: TGTGCCAGCGCACCTTGGGCCTCCTACAATGAGCAGTTCTTC. Translating gives CASAPWASYNEQFF.

The V gene is TRBV18, the J gene TRBJ1-2; 7 positions match TRBD1. CDR3 size: 12 residues. V lost 3 bases to trimming and J lost 6 bases; unmatched junction nucleotides: 1. The V gene's germline CDR1 is KGHSH and CDR2 LQKENI. CDR3 bases: TGTGCCAGCTCACCTGACAGGGATGGCTACACCTTC. Translating gives CASSPDRDGYTF. Looking up the rest from reference TRBV18 and TRBJ1-2 gives the full variable domain: NAGVMQNPRHLVRRRGQEARLRCSPMKGHSHVYWYRQLPEEGLKFMVYLQKENIIDESGMPKERFSAEFPKEGPSILRIQQVVRGDSAAYFCASSPDRDGYTFGSGTRLTVV.

The J gene is TRBJ2-7, the V gene TRBV28; 12 nucleotides agree with TRBD2. Germline CDR1 is MDHEN and CDR2 is SYDVKM. This CDR3 comprises 15 residues. Trimming at V came to 6 bases and at J to 1 base, leaving 4 bases not matched to a gene. The CDR3 coding sequence is TGTGCCAGCAGAAGACTAGCGGGAGCATCCTACGAGCAGTACTTC. It encodes CASRRLAGASYEQYF.

This clone has more than one count but fewer than ten. The chain combines TRBV11-2 with TRBJ1-1; D call uncertain. The CDR3 extends over 14 amino acids. CDR1 SGHAT and CDR2 FQNNGV come from the germline V gene. Trimming shortened V by 6 bases and J by 1 base, and 12 bases separated the two germline ends. CDR3 bases: TGTGCCAGCAGTACTGACTGGGGGAACACTGAAGCTTTCTTT. Amino acid sequence: CASSTDWGNTEAFF.

The rearrangement links TRBV14 to TRBJ2-7; TRBD2 is a possible D gene (5 bases). Trimming took 4 bases from V and 4 from J, leaving 14 bases between them. The CDR3 totals 14 residues. Germline-derived CDR1 and CDR2 are SGHDN and FVKESK. CDR3 sequence: CASSLVASRYEQYF. The CDR3 nucleotides read TGTGCCAGCAGCCTCGTGGCTAGCCGGTACGAGCAGTACTTC.

The chain has TRBV7-9 and TRBJ2-5; D is perhaps TRBD2 (5 bases). V gave up 5 bases and J gave up 3 bases, with 10 bases separating them. CDR1 SEHNR and CDR2 FQNEAQ come from the germline V gene (reference sequence). The CDR3 is 13 residues long. In DNA form, the CDR3 reads TGTGCCAGCAGCCCCCGGACTGAAGAGACCCAGTACTTC. It translates to CASSPRTEETQYF.

The J gene is TRBJ2-5, the V gene TRBV9; 11 bases are shared with TRBD2. The CDR3 is made up of 15 amino acids. CDR1 is SGDLS and CDR2 is YYNGEE in the germline V gene. V dropped 3 bases and J dropped 9; count of bases not matched to a gene: 10. The CDR3 reads CASSETTGTSGAQYF. CDR3 nucleotides: TGTGCCAGCAGCGAAACGACCGGGACTAGCGGCGCCCAGTACTTC.

This clone was seen a handful of times. The V gene is TRBV10-3, the J gene TRBJ1-2; TRBD1 is a possible D gene (5 bases). The germline CDR1 and CDR2 sequences are ENHRY and SYGVKD. V was shortened by 4 bases and J by 8 bases, with 14 bases between the two germline ends. The length of the CDR3 is 13 residues. The CDR3 DNA reads TGTGCCATCAGTGGGAGACAGTTCGAGGGCTACACCTTC. It codes for CAISGRQFEGYTF.

The chain employs TRBV19 and TRBJ1-5, with D unresolved. Looked up from germline, CDR1 is LNHDA and CDR2 is SQIVND (reference sequence). The V and J ends lost 2 bases and 0 bases respectively, with 11 bases between them. The CDR3 has 16 amino acids. The CDR3 region has the DNA TGTGCCAGTAGTATAAGGAGGCAGGTTAGCAATCAGCCCCAGCATTTT. Its translation: CASSIRRQVSNQPQHF.

The CDR3 sequence: CASSQDPAFQSGANVLTF. Here the CDR3 DNA reads TGCGCCAGCAGCCAAGACCCGGCCTTCCAGTCTGGGGCCAACGTCCTGACTTTC. The chain uses TRBV4-1 and TRBJ2-6; D not certain. Germline values: CDR1 MGHRA, CDR2 YSYEKL. V was pared by 0 bases and J by 1 base, with 13 bases between. The CDR3 consists of 18 residues.

This clone has only a few counts. The V call is TRBV2, the J call TRBJ2-3; TRBD2 matches at 8 bases. Germline loops: CDR1 SNHLY, CDR2 FYNNEI. This CDR3 is 14 amino acids long. V shed 8 bases and J 5 bases; nucleotides not matched to a gene: 9. The CDR3 DNA reads TGTGCCAGCGCTTCCGGGACTAGGGGAGATACGCAGTATTTT. This sequence encodes CASASGTRGDTQYF.

The chain joins TRBV19 to TRBJ2-3; no firm D call. Trimming pared 4 bases from V and 4 bases from J, leaving 12 bases between. Germline-derived CDR1 and CDR2 are LNHDA and SQIVND (reference sequence). There are 14 residues in the CDR3. CDR3 sequence reads: CASSKGQAADTQYF. As DNA, the CDR3 is TGTGCCAGTAGTAAGGGTCAGGCAGCAGATACGCAGTATTTT.

A few counts support this clone. The V and J genes are TRBV12-5 and TRBJ2-7; D possibly uses TRBD1 or TRBD2 (6 bases each). The length of the CDR3 is 13 residues. Per the germline V gene, CDR1 is LGHNT and CDR2 is FRNRAP. The germline V and J ends were trimmed by 6 bases and 3 bases, with 12 bases remaining between them. The CDR3 here is CASGLGGRYEQYF. DNA of the CDR3: TGTGCTAGTGGACTTGGGGGGCGCTACGAGCAGTACTTC.

The rearrangement links TRBV13 to TRBJ1-2; maybe TRBD1 (5 bases). V was cut by 5 bases and J by 3 bases, with 13 bases left in between. Germline CDR1 PRHDT, CDR2 FYEKMQ (reference sequence). This CDR3 is built from 14 residues. The CDR3 DNA reads as TGTGCCAGCAGCCTCGGGCGGGGGGACTATGGCTACACCTTC. Residues: CASSLGRGDYGYTF.

The CDR3 region is CASSSGGRGGSLPGYTF. DNA of the CDR3: TGTGCCAGCAGCTCAGGGGGCAGGGGGGGCTCCTTGCCTGGCTACACCTTC. The rearrangement uses TRBV13 and TRBJ1-2; 8 bases are a match to TRBD1. Germline V lookup: CDR1 PRHDT, CDR2 FYEKMQ (reference sequence). There are 17 residues in the CDR3. V trimming: 4 bases; J trimming: 7 bases; junction bases outside the gene matches: 17. The full variable domain, completed using reference TRBV13 and TRBJ1-2, is AAGVIQSPRHLIKEKRETATLKCYPIPRHDTVYWYQQGPGQDPQFLISFYEKMQSDKGSIPDRFSAQQFSDYHSELNMSSLELGDSALYFCASSSGGRGGSLPGYTFGSGTRLTVV.